This T cell receptor beta chain was captured by sequencing in a study of CD8 T cells in Susac syndrome. After extraction with the RNeasy kit, 0.5 to 1 ug of the RNA was reverse transcribed using random hexamers. TCRdb re-derived calls from the immunoSEQ multiplex PCR reads in MiXCR, one entry per CDR3 protein. The sample has about 140,000 distinct CDR3 sequences, 85% to 95% seen once. With 5 bases clipped from V and 6 bases from J, the junction kept 9 bases outside the gene matches. Looked up from germline, CDR1 is SGHTA and CDR2 is FQGTGA. The CDR3 totals 15 residues. This TCR was sampled from a human donor with Susac syndrome. The source material was CD4+ T cells from PBMCs. The gene calls are TRBV7-3 and TRBJ2-4; TRBD2 matches 8 bases. The CDR3 reads CASSPWGLVGNIQYF. The CDR3 DNA is TGTGCCAGCAGCCCATGGGGACTAGTTGGAAACATTCAGTACTTC. Combining the CDR3 with reference TRBV7-3 and TRBJ2-4 gives the whole variable domain GAGVSQTPSNKVTEKGKYVELRCDPISGHTALYWYRQSLGQGPEFLIYFQGTGAADDSGLPNDRFFAVRPEGSVSTLKIQRTERGDSAVYLCASSPWGLVGNIQYFGAGTRLSVL.